This T cell receptor beta chain was captured in a study of OX40 agonist ivuxolimab in advanced cancers. Study as a whole: Intravenous ivuxolimab was administered to patients every 2 weeks at 0.01 to 10 mg/kg. Therapy given before enrollment (anti-PD-1, anti-PD-L1 or anti-CTLA-4) was allowed, and under 45% had some.

Comments on this clone: What it binds is not known.

Clones were read by immunoSEQ multiplex PCR, and TCRdb kept only the in-frame ones, dropping some. The repertoire includes 50,000 to 80,000 clones, approximately 90% of them detected once, and around 0.42% sits in the top ten. Points from the study as a whole: The authors did not determine the antigen specificity of the expanded peripheral T cells.

Here the sequenced sample was CD4+ or CD8+ T cells sorted from blood, taken in a trial of the OX40 agonist ivuxolimab. The TCR sequence derives from an adult with an advanced solid tumor such as melanoma, head and neck, liver or kidney cancer.

The CDR3 region is CASSRKRDSDSYEQYF. Here the CDR3 DNA reads TGCGCCAGCAGTCGAAAAAGGGACAGCGACTCCTACGAGCAGTACTTC. The chain recombines TRBV23-1 with TRBJ2-7; TRBD1 aligns across 7 bases. TRBV23-1 is placed among ORFs of uncertain function. There are 16 residues in the CDR3. Germline trimming cut 4 bases from V and 0 bases from J; bases unmatched to any gene: 9.